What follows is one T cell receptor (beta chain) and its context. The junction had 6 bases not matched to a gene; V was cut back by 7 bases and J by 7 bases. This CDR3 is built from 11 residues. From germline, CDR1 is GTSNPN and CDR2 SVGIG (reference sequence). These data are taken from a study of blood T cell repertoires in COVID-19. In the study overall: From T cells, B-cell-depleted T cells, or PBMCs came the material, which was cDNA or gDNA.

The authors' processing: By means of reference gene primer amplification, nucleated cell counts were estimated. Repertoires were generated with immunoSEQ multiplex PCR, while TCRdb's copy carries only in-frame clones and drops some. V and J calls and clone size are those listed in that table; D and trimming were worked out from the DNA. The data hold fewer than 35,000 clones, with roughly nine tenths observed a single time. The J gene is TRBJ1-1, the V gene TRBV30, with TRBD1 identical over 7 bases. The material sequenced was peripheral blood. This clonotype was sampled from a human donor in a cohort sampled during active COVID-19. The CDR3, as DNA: TGTGCCTTATCCAGGGGGATTGAAGCTTTCTTT. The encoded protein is CALSRGIEAFF.